The clone carrying this TCR beta chain was counted only a few times. The antigen remains unidentified. Attachment of unique molecular identifiers to individual cDNA molecules was performed. TCRdb used MiXCR to reprocess the 5' RACE reads, holding one entry per CDR3 protein. Of tens of thousands of distinct CDR3 sequences detected, roughly 11% appear once; the ten largest clones hold 6.4%. Germline CDR1 is SGHAT and CDR2 is FQNNGV. CDR3 size: 17 residues. V dropped 1 base and J dropped 1 base, with 16 bases sitting between them. This record comes from a study of early T cells in non-severe SARS-CoV-2 infection. Study-wide background: Unsorted whole blood bulk RNA was sequenced, with unpaired chains. Study findings and constraints: Anti-spike CD8 responses were favored by VDJdb matching, which missed private and CD4 specificities.

Source material: whole blood. The J gene is TRBJ1-2, the V gene TRBV11-2; possibly TRBD1 for D (5 bases). This TCR was sampled from an adult who was a healthcare worker with PCR-confirmed SARS-CoV-2 infection or an uninfected control (not recorded which). The DNA of the CDR3 is TGTGCCAGCAGCTTAGCCAGGGAGCTCCATTTTAACTATGGCTACACCTTC. It codes for CASSLARELHFNYGYTF.